The clone carrying this T cell receptor (beta chain) was seen repeatedly, ten times or more. Antigen: not known. These data originate in a study of early T cells in non-severe SARS-CoV-2 infection. Whole-study results and caveats: Private and CD4 specificities were missed by VDJdb matching, which favored anti-spike CD8 responses.

The CDR3 contains 15 residues. Germline V CDR1 and CDR2: SGDLS, YYNGEE. Trimming took 0 bases from V and 4 from J, leaving 12 bases between them. Unique molecular identifiers (one per individual cDNA molecule) were attached. From the 5' RACE reads, TCRdb called clonotypes with MiXCR, one entry per CDR3 protein. The repertoire holds some 67,000 distinct CDR3 sequences, with over 10% as singletons. The V and J genes are TRBV9 and TRBJ2-3; TRBD1 might be the D (5 bases). Sequenced: whole blood. This clonotype was obtained from an adult who was a healthcare worker with PCR-confirmed SARS-CoV-2 infection or an uninfected control (not recorded which). The CDR3 loop is CASSVEGVRADTQYF. The CDR3 bases are TGTGCCAGCAGCGTAGAAGGGGTTCGGGCAGATACGCAGTATTTT.